This is a list of T cell receptor beta chains from one sample in a study of T cell repertoires in cytomegalovirus infection. TCRdb re-called the reads with MiXCR, one entry per CDR3 protein. The sample carries about 490,000 distinct CDR3 sequences, more than 25% recorded once. Sample: PBMCs. These receptor sequences come from a human donor in good health (CMV status not recorded). Some clones in this sample may be carry-over from other donors' samples. Each CDR3 is given with its conserved first and last residue. The D gene is left open where the match is weak. Clone size is stated in some rows and not others, as once, few, many or a class when expanded.

v_call	clone_size	d_call	j_call	cdr3_aa	cdr3_nt
TRBV20-1	-	TRBD1	TRBJ1-2	CSARPPGQAVGYTF	TGCAGTGCCAGACCCCCTGGACAGGCCGTGGGCTACACCTTC
TRBV10-3	few	-	TRBJ1-5	CAISSDRQPSNQPQHF	TGTGCCATCAGTTCTGATCGACAGCCTAGCAATCAGCCCCAGCATTTT
TRBV5-1	-	TRBD1	TRBJ1-1	CASSGPGQGVTEAFF	TGCGCCAGCAGCGGACCGGGACAGGGAGTTACTGAAGCTTTCTTT
TRBV4-1	-	-	TRBJ2-2	CASSQVGSNTGELFF	TGCGCCAGCAGCCAAGTGGGCTCCAACACCGGGGAGCTGTTTTTT
TRBV27	-	-	TRBJ1-1	CASNDPGVNTEAFF	TGTGCCAGCAATGACCCAGGGGTGAACACTGAAGCTTTCTTT
TRBV7-2	many	-	TRBJ2-3	CASSLLNPGGTDTQYF	TGTGCCAGCAGCTTACTTAACCCTGGGGGCACAGATACGCAGTATTTT
TRBV12-3/TRBV12-4	many	-	TRBJ1-2	CASSSGQMGGYTF	TGTGCCAGCAGTTCAGGACAAATGGGGGGCTACACCTTC
TRBV7-6	many	TRBD1	TRBJ2-7	CASSLAGPTGGLDEQYF	TGTGCCAGCAGCTTAGCGGGGCCGACAGGGGGACTCGACGAGCAGTACTTC
TRBV7-3	few	-	TRBJ2-1	CASSVGLPGDEQFF	TGTGCCAGCAGCGTGGGACTTCCTGGGGATGAGCAGTTCTTC
TRBV7-2	few	TRBD2	TRBJ2-2	CASSFFLLAGSANTGELFF	TGTGCCAGCAGCTTTTTCTTACTAGCGGGATCGGCGAACACCGGGGAGCTGTTTTTT
TRBV7-8	many	TRBD2	TRBJ2-1	CASSPDRPGTTRSSYNEQFF	TGTGCCAGCAGCCCAGACCGACCCGGGACTACCCGGAGCTCCTACAATGAGCAGTTCTTC
TRBV12-3/TRBV12-4	-	TRBD1	TRBJ2-6	CASRVPGTGRSNVLTF	TGTGCCAGCAGGGTTCCCGGGACAGGGAGGTCCAACGTCCTGACTTTC
TRBV5-4	-	TRBD2	TRBJ2-1	CASMGIAGGGGFSEQFF	TGTGCCAGCATGGGAATAGCGGGAGGTGGGGGTTTTTCTGAGCAGTTCTTC
TRBV14	-	-	TRBJ1-1	CASSARTDKAFF	TGTGCCAGCAGCGCCCGGACGGACAAAGCTTTCTTT
TRBV7-2	many	-	TRBJ1-5	CASSRARNQPQHF	TGTGCCAGCAGCCGGGCGCGTAATCAGCCCCAGCATTTT
TRBV13	few	-	TRBJ1-2	CASSSRVGYTF	TGTGCCAGCAGCTCCAGGGTTGGCTACACCTTC
TRBV7-2	many	-	TRBJ1-6	CASSSGNRVTPLHF	TGTGCCAGCAGCTCAGGAAACAGGGTGACACCCCTCCACTTT
TRBV12-5	-	-	TRBJ1-1	CASGPERTGKNTEAFF	TGTGCTAGTGGTCCAGAACGGACGGGGAAAAACACTGAAGCTTTCTTT
TRBV19	few	-	TRBJ1-4	CASSMAPGANEKLFF	TGTGCCAGTAGTATGGCTCCGGGGGCTAATGAAAAACTGTTTTTT
TRBV7-8	many	TRBD1	TRBJ2-2	CASKKTGGAAGELFF	TGTGCCAGCAAAAAAACAGGGGGCGCCGCCGGGGAGCTGTTTTTT
TRBV7-3	-	TRBD1	TRBJ2-1	CASSPRGTLYGDEQFF	TGTGCCAGCAGCCCCAGGGGGACCCTTTATGGGGATGAGCAGTTCTTC
TRBV12-3/TRBV12-4	once	TRBD1	TRBJ1-2	CASSFSTGVSGYTF	TGTGCCAGCAGTTTTTCGACAGGGGTTAGTGGCTACACCTTC
TRBV28	-	-	TRBJ1-2	CASSQTSYGYTF	TGTGCCAGCAGCCAGACAAGCTATGGCTACACCTTC